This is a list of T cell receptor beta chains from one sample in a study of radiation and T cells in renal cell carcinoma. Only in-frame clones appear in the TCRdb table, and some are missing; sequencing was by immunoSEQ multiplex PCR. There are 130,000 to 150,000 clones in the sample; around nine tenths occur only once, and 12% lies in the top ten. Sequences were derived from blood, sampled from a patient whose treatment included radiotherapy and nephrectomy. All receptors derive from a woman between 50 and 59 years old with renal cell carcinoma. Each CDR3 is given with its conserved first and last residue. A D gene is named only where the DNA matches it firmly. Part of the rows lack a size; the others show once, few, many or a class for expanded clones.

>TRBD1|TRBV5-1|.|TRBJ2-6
TGCGCCAGCAGCTTCACCGGGACAGGGGGCGCTGGGGCCAACGTCCTGACTTTC
CASSFTGTGGAGANVLTF
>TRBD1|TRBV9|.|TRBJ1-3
TGTGCCAGCAGCGCCGGGACAGCTGGAAACACCATATATTTT
CASSAGTAGNTIYF
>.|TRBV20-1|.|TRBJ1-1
TGCAGTGCTAATGTGAACACTGAAGCTTTCTTT
CSANVNTEAFF
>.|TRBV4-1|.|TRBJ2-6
TGCGCCAGCAGCCCCCGGGATGGGGCCAACGTCCTGACTTTC
CASSPRDGANVLTF
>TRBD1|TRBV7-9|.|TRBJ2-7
TGTGCCAGCAGCTTAGGAGGGGACAGGTTAGCCGAGCAGTACTTC
CASSLGGDRLAEQYF
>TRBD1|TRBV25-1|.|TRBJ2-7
TGTGCCAGCAGTGGGACCAGGGGGACCTCCTACGAGCAGTACTTC
CASSGTRGTSYEQYF
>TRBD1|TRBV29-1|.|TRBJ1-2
TGCAGCGTCCTACAGGGGGACTATGGCTACACCTTC
CSVLQGDYGYTF
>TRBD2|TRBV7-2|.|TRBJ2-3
TGTGCCAGCAGCTCTCGAGGGACTAGCGGGGGGGCTAGCACAGATACGCAGTATTTT
CASSSRGTSGGASTDTQYF
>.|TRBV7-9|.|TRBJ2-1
TGTGCCAGCCCCACACCCGACCTATCCTACAATGAGCAGTTCTTC
CASPTPDLSYNEQFF
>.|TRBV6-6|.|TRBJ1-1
TGTGCCAGCAGTTACGACATTTCGAACACTGAAGCTTTCTTT
CASSYDISNTEAFF
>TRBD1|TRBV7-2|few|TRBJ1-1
TGTGCCAGCAGCTTTGACAGGGGCGGCACTGAAGCTTTCTTT
CASSFDRGGTEAFF
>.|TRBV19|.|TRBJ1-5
TGTGCCAGTAGTATTGGGGGGGGCAGGGTGAGGCGCAATCAGCCCCAGCATTTT
CASSIGGGRVRRNQPQHF
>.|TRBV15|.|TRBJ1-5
TGTGCCACCAGCAGAGACACAGGGAACCTTAATCAGCCCCAGCATTTT
CATSRDTGNLNQPQHF
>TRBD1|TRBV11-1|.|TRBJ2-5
TGTGCCAGCAGTCGTCAATCCCAGGGGGCTGTAGAGACCCAGTACTTC
CASSRQSQGAVETQYF
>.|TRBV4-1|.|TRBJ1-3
TGCGCCAGCAGCCCGAGGGACCTCCCAGGGAACACCATATATTTT
CASSPRDLPGNTIYF
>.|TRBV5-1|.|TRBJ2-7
TGCGCCAGCAGCCCTACGGGTGCGGAACACGAGCAGTACTTC
CASSPTGAEHEQYF
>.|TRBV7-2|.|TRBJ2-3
TGTGCCAGCAGCCAACCGCACACAGATACGCAGTATTTT
CASSQPHTDTQYF
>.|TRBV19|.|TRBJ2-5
TGTGCCAGTAGTAACCCGGGGCTCCAAGAGACCCAGTACTTC
CASSNPGLQETQYF
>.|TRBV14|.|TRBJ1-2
TGTGCCAGCAGCCAAGCTAGAGCTTTCTTGGGGGGCTCTGGCTACACCTTC
CASSQARAFLGGSGYTF
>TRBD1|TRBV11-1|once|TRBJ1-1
TGTGCCAGCAGCTTATTTGATAGAAGGGGGCGCACTGAAGCTTTCTTT
CASSLFDRRGRTEAFF
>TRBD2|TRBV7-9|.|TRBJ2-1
TGTGCCAGCAGCTTAGTTAATGCGGGGGCCTACAATGAGCAGTTCTTC
CASSLVNAGAYNEQFF
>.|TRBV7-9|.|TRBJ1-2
TGTGCCAGCAGGCGGGACACAGATGGCTACACCTTC
CASRRDTDGYTF
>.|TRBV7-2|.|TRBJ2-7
TGTGCCAGCAGCTTAAGGCCACTCCCGGGCAACGAGCAGTACTTC
CASSLRPLPGNEQYF
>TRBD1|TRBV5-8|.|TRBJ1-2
TGTGCCAGCAGTCGGACAGGGTATGGCTACACCTTC
CASSRTGYGYTF
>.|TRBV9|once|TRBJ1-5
TGTGCCAGCAGCGTATCAGTAGATCAGCCCCAGCATTTT
CASSVSVDQPQHF
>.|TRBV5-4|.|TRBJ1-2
TGTGCCAGCAGCTTGGTAGGGGTTAACTATGGCTACACCTTC
CASSLVGVNYGYTF
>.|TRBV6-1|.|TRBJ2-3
TGTGCCAGCAGGAACACGGGAGGCACAGATACGCAGTATTTT
CASRNTGGTDTQYF
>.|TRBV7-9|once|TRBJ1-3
TGTGCCAGCAGTGATCGGTGGGGTACTGGAAACACCATATATTTT
CASSDRWGTGNTIYF
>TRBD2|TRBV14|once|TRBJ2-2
TGTGCCAGCAGCCCGTCCTGGGGTAGCGGGGGAGCGAACACCGGGGAGCTGTTTTTT
CASSPSWGSGGANTGELFF
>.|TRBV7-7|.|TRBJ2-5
TGTGCTAGCAGCCCAACAGGGCTCCAAGAGACCCAGTACTTC
CASSPTGLQETQYF
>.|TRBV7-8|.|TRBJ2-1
TGTGCCAGCAGCTGGGGGGATTGGTATGAGCAGTTCTTC
CASSWGDWYEQFF
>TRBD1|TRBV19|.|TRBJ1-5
TGTGCCAGTACCCCGGGACAGGGGGTTCAGCCCCAGCATTTT
CASTPGQGVQPQHF
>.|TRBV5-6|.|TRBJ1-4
TGTGCCAGCAGCGCCTCGCGGAATGAAAAACTGTTTTTT
CASSASRNEKLFF
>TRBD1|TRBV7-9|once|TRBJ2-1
TGTGCCAGCAGCTGGGACAGCTACAATGAGCAGTTCTTC
CASSWDSYNEQFF
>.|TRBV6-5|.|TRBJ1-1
TGTGCCAGCAGTTACTCGGACGGGGTCACTGAAGCTTTCTTT
CASSYSDGVTEAFF
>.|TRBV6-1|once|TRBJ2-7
TGTGCCAGCAGAGGCGGGGTGTCCTCCTACGAGCAGTACTTC
CASRGGVSSYEQYF
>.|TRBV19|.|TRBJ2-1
TGTGCCAGTAGCACGGGGTCTTACAATGAGCAGTTCTTC
CASSTGSYNEQFF
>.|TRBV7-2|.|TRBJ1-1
TGTGCCAGCAGCTCTGATAGTACATTCGACACTGAAGCTTTCTTT
CASSSDSTFDTEAFF
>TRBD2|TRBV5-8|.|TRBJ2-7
TGTGCCAGCAGCTTGTCGTTTCTAGCGGGGGCCGAGCAGTACTTC
CASSLSFLAGAEQYF
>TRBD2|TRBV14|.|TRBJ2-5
TGTGCCAGCAGCCAAGATAGGAGGAAGGTAGCGGGGGGCCTACAAGAGACCCAGTACTTC
CASSQDRRKVAGGLQETQYF
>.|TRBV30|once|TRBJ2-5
TGTGCCTGGAGTAGGAGGGAACAAGAGACCCAGTACTTC
CAWSRREQETQYF
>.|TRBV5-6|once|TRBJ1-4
TGTGCCAGCAGCTTGGAACTGAAAAAACTGTTTTTT
CASSLELKKLFF
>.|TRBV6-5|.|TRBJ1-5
TGTGCCAGCAGTGAACAGCCCGATCAGCCCCAGCATTTT
CASSEQPDQPQHF
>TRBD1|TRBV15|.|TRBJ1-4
TGTGCCACCAGCACCGGGACAGCAAATGAAAAACTGTTTTTT
CATSTGTANEKLFF
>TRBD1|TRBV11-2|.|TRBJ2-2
TGTGCCAGCAGCCCCCCCCGACAGGGGGTCGGGGAGCTGTTTTTT
CASSPPRQGVGELFF
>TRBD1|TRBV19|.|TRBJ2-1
TGTGCCAGTAGTACCGGGACAGGGGTGGAGGAGCAGTTCTTC
CASSTGTGVEEQFF
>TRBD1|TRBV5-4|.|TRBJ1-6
TGTGCCAGCAGCTTGGGCGGGACAGGGCATTCACCCCTCCACTTT
CASSLGGTGHSPLHF
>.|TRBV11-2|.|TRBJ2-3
TGTGCCAGCAGCTTAGGTCTAGATACAGATACGCAGTATTTT
CASSLGLDTDTQYF
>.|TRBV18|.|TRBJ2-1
TGTGCCAGCTCACCGGGGGCCGGGGCCTACAATGAGCAGTTCTTC
CASSPGAGAYNEQFF
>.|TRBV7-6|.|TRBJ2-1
TGTGCCAGCAGCTTAGTCTCTGGGGGCCAATACAATGAGCAGTTCTTC
CASSLVSGGQYNEQFF
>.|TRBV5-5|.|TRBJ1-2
TGTGCCAGCAGCTTCGGAGTTGGGCGAGGCTACACCTTC
CASSFGVGRGYTF
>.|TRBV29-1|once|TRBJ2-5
TGCAGCGTCCTCGAGGTGATTGGCGAGACCCAGTACTTC
CSVLEVIGETQYF
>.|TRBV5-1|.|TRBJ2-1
TGCGCCAGCCTAGAGTCCCCCGGGGCAAACAATGAGCAGTTCTTC
CASLESPGANNEQFF
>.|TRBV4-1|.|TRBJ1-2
TGCGCCAGCAGCCTAGGGCGGCAGGAAGTACATGGCTACACCTTC
CASSLGRQEVHGYTF
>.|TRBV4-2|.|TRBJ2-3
TGTGCCAGCAGCCAAGATCTGGGGGGCACAGATACGCAGTATTTT
CASSQDLGGTDTQYF
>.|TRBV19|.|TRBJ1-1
TGTGCCAGTAATCATCCAGGGATCACTGAAGCTTTCTTT
CASNHPGITEAFF
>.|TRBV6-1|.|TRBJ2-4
TGTGCCAGCAGCCTGGGAGTTCTAGCCAAAAACATTCAGTACTTC
CASSLGVLAKNIQYF
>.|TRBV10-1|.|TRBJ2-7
TGCGCCAGCAGTCTATCAGGGGGGGTGTACTTC
CASSLSGGVYF
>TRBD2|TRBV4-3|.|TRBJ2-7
TGCGCCAGCAGCCGACGACTAGCGGGGTGGGGCGAGCAGTACTTC
CASSRRLAGWGEQYF